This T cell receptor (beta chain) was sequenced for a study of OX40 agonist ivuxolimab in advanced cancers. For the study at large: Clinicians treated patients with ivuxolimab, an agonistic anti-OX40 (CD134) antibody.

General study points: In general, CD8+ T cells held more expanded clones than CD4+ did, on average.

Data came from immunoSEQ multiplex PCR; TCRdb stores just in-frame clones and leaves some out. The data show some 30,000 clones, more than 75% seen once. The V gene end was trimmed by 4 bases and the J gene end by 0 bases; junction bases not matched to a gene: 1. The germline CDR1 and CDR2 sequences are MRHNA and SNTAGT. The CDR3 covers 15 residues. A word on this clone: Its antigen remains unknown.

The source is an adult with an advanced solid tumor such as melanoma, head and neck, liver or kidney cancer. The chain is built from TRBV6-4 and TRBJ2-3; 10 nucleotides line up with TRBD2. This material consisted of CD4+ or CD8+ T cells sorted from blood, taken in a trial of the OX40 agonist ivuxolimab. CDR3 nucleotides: TGTGCCAGCAGTGCGACTAGCGGGAGCACAGATACGCAGTATTTT. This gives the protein CASSATSGSTDTQYF.